The 27 T cell receptor beta chains given below trace back to one sample, sequenced in a study of CD8 T cells in Susac syndrome. With random hexamers, about 0.5 to 1 ug RNA was reverse transcribed. Each CDR3 protein is one row after TCRdb ran MiXCR on the immunoSEQ multiplex PCR reads. Here the sample spans 210,000 or so distinct CDR3 sequences, approximately 94% being singletons. The sample taken for sequencing was CD4+ T cells from PBMCs. The source is a human donor with Susac syndrome.

V and J are TRBV20-1 and TRBJ2-7; TRBD1 is a possible D gene (6 bases). Germline values: CDR1 DFQATT, CDR2 SNEGSKA (reference sequence). The V end was cut by 5 bases, the J end by 4 bases, with 21 bases between. The CDR3 sequence is 15 residues long. The CDR3 region has the DNA TGCAGTGCTGCGTATCAGGGGCAAAACCTTTACGAGCAGTACTTC. Protein product: CSAAYQGQNLYEQYF.

The chain uses TRBV20-1 and TRBJ2-1; TRBD2 matches at 8 bases. Germline V gene sequence: CDR1 DFQATT, CDR2 SNEGSKA (reference sequence). V lost 3 bases to trimming and J lost 4 bases; unmatched junction nucleotides: 5. This CDR3 spans 14 amino acids. In DNA form, the CDR3 reads TGCAGTGCTAGGAGAGCGGGGGAATACAATGAGCAGTTCTTC. Translated: CSARRAGEYNEQFF.

The chain recombines TRBV29-1 with TRBJ1-6; possible D gene TRBD1, 6 bases. The CDR3 totals 15 residues. Germline CDR1 is SQVTM and CDR2 is ANQGSEA. V was cut by 7 bases and J by 2 bases, with 15 bases left in between. CDR3 amino acids: CSAIIGDTYNSPLHF. The CDR3 DNA reads as TGCAGCGCCATCATAGGGGACACCTATAATTCACCCCTCCACTTT.

The rearrangement uses TRBV9 and TRBJ2-7, with a possible D match to TRBD2 (6 bases). CDR3 length: 15 amino acids. Trimming shortened V by 4 bases and J by 1 base, and 15 bases separated the two germline ends. Per the germline V gene, CDR1 is SGDLS and CDR2 is YYNGEE. The CDR3 here is CASSSGWGVSYEQYF. The CDR3 DNA sequence: TGTGCCAGCAGCTCTGGATGGGGGGTTTCCTACGAGCAGTACTTC. Looking up the rest from reference TRBV9 and TRBJ2-7 gives the full variable domain: DSGVTQTPKHLITATGQRVTLRCSPRSGDLSVYWYQQSLDQGLQFLIQYYNGEERAKGNILERFSAQQFPDLHSELNLSSLELGDSALYFCASSSGWGVSYEQYFGPGTRLTVT.

The chain employs TRBV7-2 and TRBJ1-1; TRBD1 is a possible D gene (5 bases). Germline V gene lookup returns CDR1 SGHTA and CDR2 FQGNSA. Trimming stripped 1 base from V and 0 bases from J, with 9 bases between. This CDR3 is built from 15 residues. The CDR3 nucleotides are TGTGCCAGCAGCTTAGACGGGGGGGTGAACACTGAAGCTTTCTTT. Protein: CASSLDGGVNTEAFF. Using reference TRBV7-2 and TRBJ1-1 for the parts outside the CDR3, the full variable domain is GAGVSQSPSNKVTEKGKDVELRCDPISGHTALYWYRQSLGQGLEFLIYFQGNSAPDKSGLPSDRFSAERTGGSVSTLTIQRTQQEDSAVYLCASSLDGGVNTEAFFGQGTRLTVV.

The chain links TRBV5-1 to TRBJ1-6; no clear D. This CDR3 is built from 14 residues. Germline assignment: CDR1 SGHRS and CDR2 YFSETQ. The V and J ends lost 2 bases and 8 bases respectively, with 11 bases between them. The chain's CDR3 is CASSLMEPDSPLHF. As DNA, the CDR3 is TGCGCCAGCAGCTTAATGGAACCTGATTCACCCCTCCACTTT.

The rearrangement joins TRBV7-2 to TRBJ1-2; D not certain. Germline lookup yields CDR1 SGHTA and CDR2 FQGNSA. The germline V and J ends were trimmed by 0 bases and 3 bases, with 8 bases remaining between them. This CDR3 is 14 amino acids long. This CDR3 reads CASSLAVGYYGYTF. Written as DNA, the CDR3 is TGTGCCAGCAGCTTAGCCGTGGGGTACTATGGCTACACCTTC.

This clonotype was seen a single time. V is TRBV9 and J is TRBJ1-2, with 9 bases identical to TRBD1. Trimming cost V 4 bases and J 8 bases; bases outside gene matches: 9. In germline, CDR1 is SGDLS, CDR2 YYNGEE. The CDR3 extends over 14 amino acids. The CDR3 DNA sequence: TGTGCCAGCAGCCCTACCGGCGGGACAGGGGGCTACACCTTC. It yields the protein CASSPTGGTGGYTF.

This chain joins TRBV7-3 and TRBJ2-5; the match to TRBD1 covers 7 bases. Germline V gene lookup returns CDR1 SGHTA and CDR2 FQGTGA. Losses at the gene ends were 5 bases for V and 3 bases for J; bases not matched to a gene: 6. CDR3 length: 14 residues. The CDR3 nucleotides are TGTGCCAGCAGCGTCACCGGACAGGAAGAGACCCAGTACTTC. This translates into CASSVTGQEETQYF.

The chain is built from TRBV7-2 and TRBJ1-1, with TRBD1 as a possible D gene (6 bases). With 6 bases removed from V and 1 base from J, the gap between germline ends came to 12 bases. The CDR3 covers 14 residues. Germline V gives CDR1 SGHTA, CDR2 FQGNSA. CDR3 residues: CASRLGAANTEAFF. The CDR3 nucleotides read TGTGCCAGCAGGTTGGGGGCGGCGAACACTGAAGCTTTCTTT.

This clonotype came up once. This CDR3 reads CSANQRGGTDTQYF. CDR3 bases: TGCAGTGCTAATCAGCGGGGGGGCACAGATACGCAGTATTTT. The V gene is TRBV20-1, the J gene TRBJ2-3, with TRBD2 matching over 9 bases. The length of the CDR3 is 14 residues. V lost 4 bases to trimming and J lost 1 base; unmatched junction nucleotides: 3. Germline CDR1 is DFQATT and CDR2 is SNEGSKA (reference sequence).

The chain links TRBV3-1 to TRBJ1-2, with 7 bases aligning to TRBD1. This CDR3 comprises 15 residues. Losses at the gene ends were 1 base for V and 7 bases for J; bases not matched to a gene: 9. Germline CDR1 and CDR2: LGHDT and YNNKEL (reference sequence). The CDR3 DNA reads as TGTGCCAGCAGCCAAGCCCCGACAGGGAAGCGTGGCTACACCTTC. Its translation: CASSQAPTGKRGYTF.

This clonotype was found a few times. For the CDR3, the DNA is TGTGCCAGCTCTCAGTCCTACGAGCAGTACTTC. As protein: CASSQSYEQYF. V is TRBV18 and J is TRBJ2-7, with unresolved D. CDR3 length: 11 residues. V was clipped by 6 bases and J by 1 base, with 4 bases between them. Germline CDR1 KGHSH, CDR2 LQKENI.

This chain connects TRBV20-1 to TRBJ2-7; D is unresolved. V was cut by 6 bases and J by 3 bases, with 21 bases left in between. The CDR3 spans 15 residues. Germline V gives CDR1 DFQATT, CDR2 SNEGSKA (reference sequence). The CDR3 spells CSAAPRLTDGYEQYF. The CDR3 nucleotides read TGCAGTGCCGCGCCCCGACTCACGGACGGCTACGAGCAGTACTTC.

This rearrangement joins TRBV29-1 to TRBJ2-5; D ambiguous. V lost 6 bases and J lost 5, with 19 bases in between. Germline V gene lookup returns CDR1 SQVTM and CDR2 ANQGSEA. The CDR3 contains 14 residues. This CDR3 is CSVQFGSPWETQYF. The CDR3 coding sequence is TGCAGCGTCCAATTTGGTAGCCCTTGGGAGACCCAGTACTTC.

The rearrangement links TRBV4-2 to TRBJ1-6; TRBD1 agrees at 8 bases. With 2 bases clipped from V and 7 bases from J, the junction kept 7 bases outside the gene matches. The CDR3 totals 16 residues. Germline assignment: CDR1 LGHNA and CDR2 YNFKEQ. This chain's CDR3 is CASSQRGPGGNSPLHF. CDR3 coding DNA: TGTGCCAGCAGCCAAAGGGGGCCAGGGGGCAATTCACCCCTCCACTTT.

V usage is TRBV5-4 and J usage is TRBJ2-5; D may be TRBD2 (6 bases). CDR1 is SGHNT, CDR2 YYREEE, per germline (reference sequence). Trimming took 3 bases from V and 8 from J, leaving 11 bases between them. The CDR3 totals 12 residues. The CDR3 DNA reads TGTGCCAGCAGCTCTTGGGACTCAACCCAGTACTTC. Encoded protein: CASSSWDSTQYF. Variable domain in full (rest from reference TRBV5-4 and TRBJ2-5): ETGVTQSPTHLIKTRGQQVTLRCSSQSGHNTVSWYQQALGQGPQFIFQYYREEENGRGNFPPRFSGLQFPNYSSELNVNALELDDSALYLCASSSWDSTQYFGPGTRLLVL.

The chain is built from TRBV30 and TRBJ1-5; a weak D match, TRBD1 (5 bases). The length of the CDR3 is 12 residues. Deletions cut 3 bases from V and 7 bases from J, with 10 bases between. Germline-derived CDR1 and CDR2 are GTSNPN and SVGIG (reference sequence). In DNA form, the CDR3 reads TGTGCCTGGAGCCCAGGGCGGCAGCCCCAGCATTTT. Translated: CAWSPGRQPQHF.

V and J are TRBV6-5 and TRBJ1-1, with D hard to call. V lost 7 bases, J lost 6 bases, and 15 bases lay in between. The CDR3 extends over 13 amino acids. CDR1 is MNHEY and CDR2 is SVGAGI in the germline V gene. The CDR3 DNA reads TGTGCCAGCATCCCGGAGGTAGGGTCTGAAGCTTTCTTT. As protein: CASIPEVGSEAFF.

The V call is TRBV7-6, the J call TRBJ1-1; no definite D call. V lost 5 bases and J 4 bases, leaving 14 bases between the germline ends. There are 14 residues in the CDR3. Germline loops: CDR1 SGHVS, CDR2 FNYEAQ. The CDR3 protein is CASSGFGSGTEAFF. CDR3 coding DNA: TGTGCCAGCAGCGGGTTTGGGTCGGGCACTGAAGCTTTCTTT.

The V call is TRBV3-1, the J call TRBJ2-3; D is unclear. Germline lookup yields CDR1 LGHDT and CDR2 YNNKEL (reference sequence). V lost 0 bases to trimming and J lost 0 bases, with 10 bases between them. The CDR3 sequence is 16 residues long. In nucleotides, the CDR3 is TGTGCCAGCAGCCAAGACTCTCTACCCAGCACAGATACGCAGTATTTT. Its protein product is CASSQDSLPSTDTQYF.

The chain carries TRBV3-1 and TRBJ2-3; D call uncertain. CDR3 length equals 15 residues. Germline V gives CDR1 LGHDT, CDR2 YNNKEL (reference sequence). Trimming removed 3 bases at V and 2 bases at J, with 12 bases between. DNA for the CDR3: TGTGCCAGCAGCCAGAGTAGCCCTACCACAGATACGCAGTATTTT. Amino acid sequence: CASSQSSPTTDTQYF.

The chain has TRBV2 and TRBJ2-2; tentative D call: TRBD1 (5 bases). Trimming shortened V by 7 bases and J by 5 bases, and 17 bases separated the two germline ends. The CDR3 totals 15 residues. The germline CDR1 and CDR2 sequences are SNHLY and FYNNEI. CDR3 residues: CASTRTPPVTGELFF. CDR3 bases: TGTGCCAGCACCCGGACACCTCCTGTAACCGGGGAGCTGTTTTTT.

This chain links TRBV3-1 with TRBJ2-1; D might be TRBD2 (5 bases). Trimming pared 2 bases from V and 7 bases from J, leaving 12 bases between. CDR1 is LGHDT, CDR2 YNNKEL, per germline (reference sequence). The CDR3 is 14 amino acids. The CDR3 coding sequence is TGTGCCAGCAGCCAACAAGTCACGGGGAATGAGCAGTTCTTC. Encoded protein: CASSQQVTGNEQFF.

The CDR3 nucleotides are TGTGCCAGCAGCTTAGAGTTCGGGGGGCCGAAGCCCCAGCATTTT. Translation: CASSLEFGGPKPQHF. This rearrangement joins TRBV7-8 to TRBJ1-5, with D tentatively TRBD1 (6 bases). The CDR3 has 15 amino acids. The V gene's germline CDR1 is SGHVS and CDR2 FQNEAQ. Deletions cut 1 base from V and 8 bases from J, with 15 bases between.

The chain combines TRBV5-4 with TRBJ1-1, with a tentative D call TRBD1 (6 bases). The CDR3 has 14 residues. V gave up 4 bases and J gave up 1 base, with 11 bases separating them. The V gene's germline CDR1 is SGHNT and CDR2 YYREEE (reference sequence). CDR3 in DNA: TGTGCCAGCAGCCGACAGGACCAGAACACTGAAGCTTTCTTT. Residues: CASSRQDQNTEAFF.

The V and J genes are TRBV19 and TRBJ2-1; 8 bases are a match to TRBD2. V was pared by 7 bases and J by 7 bases, with 9 bases of the junction left unmatched. Germline V gene lookup returns CDR1 LNHDA and CDR2 SQIVND (reference sequence). The CDR3 is 14 amino acids. This CDR3 is CASKRGGRQNEQFF. DNA for the CDR3: TGTGCCAGTAAACGGGGGGGCCGGCAGAATGAGCAGTTCTTC.